A selection of T cell receptor beta chains follows, all from one sample in a study of beta chain features in type 1 diabetes. The assay was immunoSEQ multiplex PCR, and TCRdb's table has in-frame clones only and misses some. The profile shows 400,000 to 450,000 clones, roughly 13% of them singletons. The sample consisted of naive CD4+ T cells from blood. The receptors derive from a man younger than 45 in good health. Each CDR3 is given with its conserved first and last residue. Each record gives: clone size, J gene, V gene, D gene, CDR3 protein, CDR3 DNA. A D gene is named only where the DNA matches it firmly. Clone size is not always given. Where it is, it says once, few, many or a class for expanded clones.

>few|TRBJ1-1|TRBV6-5|.
CASSYSGGNTEAFF
TGTGCCAGCAGTTACTCAGGGGGGAACACTGAAGCTTTCTTT
>few|TRBJ2-7|TRBV11-2|.
CASSLFSTRAYEQYF
TGTGCCAGCAGCTTATTTAGTACTAGGGCCTACGAGCAGTACTTC
>few|TRBJ1-1|TRBV29-1|.
CSVGGVTANTEAFF
TGCAGCGTAGGTGGGGTGACAGCGAACACTGAAGCTTTCTTT
>.|TRBJ2-1|TRBV4-1|TRBD2
CASSLAGDSYNEQFF
TGCGCCAGCAGCCTAGCGGGAGACTCCTACAATGAGCAGTTCTTC
>few|TRBJ1-1|TRBV6-6|.
CASSYSEGRNTEAFF
TGTGCCAGCAGTTACTCGGAGGGAAGGAACACTGAAGCTTTCTTT
>.|TRBJ2-3|TRBV28|TRBD2
CASRGYSSTSGRNTQYF
TGTGCCAGCAGAGGGTACAGTTCGACTAGCGGGAGAAATACGCAGTATTTT
>.|TRBJ2-1|TRBV29-1|.
CSVSYVNEQFF
TGCAGCGTAAGCTATGTCAATGAGCAGTTCTTC
>.|TRBJ2-3|TRBV4-1|.
CASSQEGHVTDTQYF
TGCGCCAGCAGCCAAGAAGGGCACGTCACAGATACGCAGTATTTT
>few|TRBJ2-7|TRBV5-1|TRBD1
CASSLFGTGTYEQYF
TGCGCCAGCAGCCTCTTCGGGACAGGGACCTACGAGCAGTACTTC
>few|TRBJ1-1|TRBV7-9|.
CASSSPPPEAFF
TGTGCCAGCAGCTCCCCTCCCCCAGAAGCTTTCTTT
>few|TRBJ2-3|TRBV28|.
CASTRRTGSTDTQYF
TGTGCCAGCACCCGACGTACAGGGTCGACAGATACGCAGTATTTT
>.|TRBJ2-1|TRBV5-4|TRBD2
CASLSAGESEQFF
TGTGCCAGCCTCTCCGCGGGAGAAAGTGAGCAGTTCTTC
>few|TRBJ2-3|TRBV19|.
CASNPGPGTDTQYF
TGTGCCAGTAACCCTGGGCCCGGCACAGATACGCAGTATTTT
>.|TRBJ2-7|TRBV29-1|.
CSVEAGASPLPYEQYF
TGCAGCGTTGAAGCGGGGGCGTCCCCTTTGCCCTACGAGCAGTACTTC
>few|TRBJ1-1|TRBV5-6|.
CASSFGGWGTEAFF
TGTGCCAGCAGCTTCGGGGGCTGGGGCACTGAAGCTTTCTTT
>.|TRBJ2-6|TRBV10-3|TRBD1
CATGTGAGANVLTF
TGTGCCACCGGGACAGGGGCTGGGGCCAACGTCCTGACTTTC
>.|TRBJ1-1|TRBV9|.
CASNDLGPGQNTEAFF
TGTGCCAGCAACGACCTAGGGCCGGGTCAGAACACTGAAGCTTTCTTT
>few|TRBJ2-5|TRBV5-1|TRBD2
CASSATSGNQETQYF
TGCGCCAGCAGCGCGACTAGCGGGAACCAAGAGACCCAGTACTTC
>few|TRBJ2-3|TRBV6-1|.
CASSEGGWLGTDTQYF
TGTGCCAGCAGTGAAGGAGGGTGGTTGGGCACAGATACGCAGTATTTT
>few|TRBJ2-1|TRBV27|TRBD2
CASRLKTSGGRWNEQFF
TGTGCCAGCAGGCTTAAGACTAGCGGGGGAAGGTGGAATGAGCAGTTCTTC
>few|TRBJ2-3|TRBV7-2|.
CASSLARTDTQYF
TGTGCCAGCAGCTTAGCGCGCACAGATACGCAGTATTTT
>few|TRBJ2-3|TRBV19|.
CASSIGQGTDTQYF
TGTGCCAGTAGTATTGGGCAGGGCACAGATACGCAGTATTTT
>.|TRBJ1-6|TRBV9|TRBD1
CASGKNSGTGGAPLHF
TGTGCCAGCGGCAAAAACTCCGGGACAGGGGGCGCTCCCCTCCACTTT
>few|TRBJ2-1|TRBV4-1|TRBD2
CASSRGLAGSSYNEQFF
TGCGCCAGCAGCCGTGGACTAGCGGGGAGCTCCTACAATGAGCAGTTCTTC
>few|TRBJ1-1|TRBV29-1|.
CSVDLGRRNTEAFF
TGCAGCGTTGACCTAGGACGGAGGAACACTGAAGCTTTCTTT
>few|TRBJ2-3|TRBV25-1|TRBD2
CASSPNAGTSGTDTQYF
TGTGCCAGCAGTCCGAACGCCGGGACTAGCGGCACAGATACGCAGTATTTT
>.|TRBJ2-5|TRBV5-4|TRBD2
CASSLSGGETQYF
TGTGCCAGCAGCTTATCGGGAGGCGAGACCCAGTACTTC
>few|TRBJ1-5|TRBV6-6|.
CASSGGSQPQHF
TGTGCCAGCAGTGGGGGCTCGCAGCCCCAGCATTTT
>few|TRBJ2-5|TRBV4-1|.
CASSQARDTTGTQYF
TGCGCCAGCAGCCAAGCCCGGGACACCACTGGGACCCAGTACTTC
>.|TRBJ1-6|TRBV5-1|.
CASSLDLSSYNSPLHF
TGCGCCAGCAGCTTGGACTTGAGCTCCTATAATTCACCCCTCCACTTT
>few|TRBJ1-1|TRBV7-6|.
CASSPKARGGTEAFF
TGTGCCAGCAGCCCTAAGGCCAGGGGAGGTACTGAAGCTTTCTTT
>few|TRBJ1-2|TRBV29-1|.
CSVEVGIGLLDGYTF
TGCAGCGTTGAGGTGGGGATTGGTTTGTTAGATGGCTACACCTTC
>few|TRBJ2-7|TRBV4-3|TRBD1
CASSRQTGEIYEQYF
TGCGCCAGCAGCCGACAGACAGGGGAGATCTACGAGCAGTACTTC
>.|TRBJ2-2|TRBV7-3|.
CASSLWDRMNTGELFF
TGTGCCAGCAGCTTATGGGACCGAATGAACACCGGGGAGCTGTTTTTT
>few|TRBJ2-3|TRBV6-1|.
CASSPGQQDTQYF
TGTGCCAGCAGCCCAGGCCAACAAGATACGCAGTATTTT
>.|TRBJ2-1|TRBV14|TRBD2
CASSQEIRFLAGGDEQFF
TGTGCCAGCAGCCAAGAAATTAGGTTCCTAGCGGGAGGTGATGAGCAGTTCTTC
>many|TRBJ2-3|TRBV7-9|.
CASSPPRAPTDTQYF
TGTGCCAGCAGTCCCCCGCGGGCGCCCACAGATACGCAGTATTTT
>few|TRBJ2-7|TRBV10-3|TRBD1
CAISKFGQGSSYEQYF
TGTGCCATCAGTAAATTCGGACAGGGGAGCTCCTACGAGCAGTACTTC
>.|TRBJ2-3|TRBV30|.
CAWSENTPERYTDTQYF
TGTGCCTGGAGTGAGAACACCCCTGAACGGTACACAGATACGCAGTATTTT
>few|TRBJ2-5|TRBV7-9|.
CASSFSAQETQYF
TGTGCCAGCAGCTTTTCGGCACAAGAGACCCAGTACTTC